This entry lists 20 T cell receptor beta chains sequenced from one sample in a study of PD-L1 blockade in urothelial cancer. Sample time point: peripheral blood 6 weeks after treatment start. Only in-frame clones appear in the TCRdb table, and some are missing; sequencing was by immunoSEQ multiplex PCR. This sample has some 31,000 clones, with approximately 80% found just once. The starting material was PBMCs, obtained around atezolizumab (anti-PD-L1) treatment. These receptors were collected from an older man with urothelial cancer.

This chain links TRBV11-3 with TRBJ2-1; TRBD1 matches at 9 bases. Germline V gives CDR1 SGHNT, CDR2 YENEEA. This CDR3 comprises 16 residues. Trimming removed 1 base from V and 7 bases from J; junction bases left unmatched: 8. As DNA, the CDR3 is TGTGCCAGCAGCTTAGGTTTGCGACAGGGGGGTAATGAGCAGTTCTTC. Amino acid sequence: CASSLGLRQGGNEQFF.

CDR3 bases: TGTGCCAGCATCCTAGGAGCGGGGGGGTCCGGGGAGCTGTTTTTT. Amino acid sequence: CASILGAGGSGELFF. The V call is TRBV2, the J call TRBJ2-2; 10 nucleotides align to TRBD2. The CDR3 has 15 residues. CDR1 is SNHLY and CDR2 is FYNNEI in the germline V gene. V trimming: 7 bases; J trimming: 6 bases; junction bases outside the gene matches: 8.

The DNA for the CDR3 is TGTGCCAGCAGTTACTCAGCAGGGGTCGGAAACACCATATATTTT. Protein sequence: CASSYSAGVGNTIYF. V and J are TRBV6-5 and TRBJ1-3; D is possibly TRBD1 (6 bases). The CDR3 is made up of 15 amino acids. The V and J ends lost 0 bases and 4 bases respectively, with 10 bases between them. Germline V lookup: CDR1 MNHEY, CDR2 SVGAGI.

The chain carries TRBV28 and TRBJ1-5; 9 positions match TRBD1. The length of the CDR3 is 16 residues. CDR1 is MDHEN, CDR2 SYDVKM, per germline. J lost 6 bases, V lost 7 bases, and 13 bases had no gene match. Here the CDR3 DNA reads TGTGCCAGCACCTCCCTGGACAGGGGCGATTTTCAGCCCCAGCATTTT. This sequence encodes CASTSLDRGDFQPQHF.

This clone was observed a handful of times. The chain is built from TRBV7-2 and TRBJ1-2; D possibly corresponds to TRBD1 (5 bases). With 5 bases removed from V and 9 bases from J, the gap between germline ends came to 22 bases. Germline CDR1 and CDR2: SGHTA and FQGNSA. The CDR3 contains 15 residues. As DNA, the CDR3 is TGTGCCAGCAGCCTTCAGGGAATTGGGGGGGTGAGCTACACCTTC. Translating gives CASSLQGIGGVSYTF.

The chain uses TRBV19 and TRBJ2-5; 10 bases align to TRBD2. The germline V gene has CDR1 LNHDA and CDR2 SQIVND (reference sequence). Unmatched junction bases numbered 6, after V lost 3 bases and J lost 5 bases. The length of the CDR3 is 15 residues. CDR3 amino acids: CASSIGAGGLETQYF. In DNA form, the CDR3 reads TGTGCCAGTAGTATCGGAGCGGGGGGGCTGGAGACCCAGTACTTC.

This clone turned up a few times. The chain uses TRBV20-1 and TRBJ1-1; the D is unclear. V lost 3 bases and J 2 bases, leaving 4 bases between the germline ends. This CDR3 has 11 residues. Germline assignment: CDR1 DFQATT and CDR2 SNEGSKA (reference sequence). The CDR3 here is CSASINTEAFF. DNA for the CDR3: TGCAGTGCTAGTATCAACACTGAAGCTTTCTTT.

J is TRBJ1-2 and V is TRBV14, with D possibly being TRBD1 (5 bases). The CDR3 loop spans 17 amino acids. Trimming removed 4 bases from V and 4 bases from J, with 22 bases in between. CDR1 SGHDN and CDR2 FVKESK come from the germline V gene. CDR3 nucleotide sequence: TGTGCCAGCAGCCGAGACCGCGGGGCGTTCTCAACCTATGGCTACACCTTC. Its protein is CASSRDRGAFSTYGYTF. Full variable domain (outside the CDR3, taken from reference TRBV14 and TRBJ1-2): EAGVTQFPSHSVIEKGQTVTLRCDPISGHDNLYWYRRVMGKEIKFLLHFVKESKQDESGMPNNRFLAERTGGTYSTLKVQPAELEDSGVYFCASSRDRGAFSTYGYTFGSGTRLTVV.

The J gene is TRBJ2-2, the V gene TRBV19; 7 bases map to TRBD1. CDR1 LNHDA and CDR2 SQIVND come from the germline V gene (reference sequence). V dropped 5 bases and J dropped 4; count of bases not matched to a gene: 7. This CDR3 contains 15 residues. CDR3 in DNA: TGTGCCAGTAGTTCCGTGGGGACAGCCACCGGGGAGCTGTTTTTT. Its translation: CASSSVGTATGELFF.

The chain employs TRBV4-3 and TRBJ2-7; tentatively, D is TRBD2 (7 bases). Germline CDR1 reads LGHNA; CDR2 reads YSLEER. The CDR3 contains 16 residues. Trimming removed 0 bases from V and 3 bases from J, with 15 bases in between. CDR3 bases: TGCGCCAGCAGCCAAGATTACGGGGGGCCCAACTACGAGCAGTACTTC. Its translation: CASSQDYGGPNYEQYF.

This chain uses TRBV5-1 with TRBJ2-1; possible D gene TRBD2, 7 bases. This CDR3 contains 16 residues. The V gene's germline CDR1 is SGHRS and CDR2 YFSETQ. The V and J ends lost 3 bases and 6 bases respectively, with 19 bases between them. The CDR3 nucleotides read TGCGCCAGCAGCTCGGGGGGCCTAGCGGTCCTCAATGAGCAGTTCTTC. Translating it yields CASSSGGLAVLNEQFF.

J is TRBJ1-1 and V is TRBV4-1, with D unresolved. Germline V gene lookup returns CDR1 MGHRA and CDR2 YSYEKL. CDR3 size: 17 residues. The germline V and J ends were trimmed by 0 bases and 4 bases, with 18 bases remaining between them. CDR3 nucleotide sequence: TGCGCCAGCAGCCAAGAGCTCCAAGGGATGGGAGGCACTGAAGCTTTCTTT. This sequence encodes CASSQELQGMGGTEAFF.

This clone has a single count. CDR3 region: CSVQGDEKLFF. CDR3 DNA: TGCAGTGTCCAAGGAGATGAAAAACTGTTTTTT. The chain is built from TRBV20-1 and TRBJ1-4; D is unresolved. Germline V lookup: CDR1 DFQATT, CDR2 SNEGSKA (reference sequence). V was trimmed by 7 bases and J by 6 bases, leaving 9 bases between them. The CDR3 runs 11 residues.

This clone appeared a few times. V and J are TRBV5-1 and TRBJ2-5, with 7 bases matching TRBD2. Germline loops: CDR1 SGHRS, CDR2 YFSETQ. The CDR3 is 17 residues long. Trimming cost V 6 bases and J 1 base; bases outside gene matches: 15. The CDR3 loop is CASTAGVGRPFQETQYF. CDR3 bases: TGCGCCAGCACGGCGGGGGTGGGTCGCCCCTTCCAAGAGACCCAGTACTTC.

This clone was observed a handful of times. This rearrangement joins TRBV14 to TRBJ1-2, with D unclear. Germline values: CDR1 SGHDN, CDR2 FVKESK. CDR3 length: 13 residues. With 2 bases removed from V and 4 bases from J, the gap between germline ends came to 8 bases. The CDR3 DNA reads as TGTGCCAGCAGCCAACTAGCGGGCTATGGCTACACCTTC. Amino acids: CASSQLAGYGYTF.

This clone was observed once. The rearrangement links TRBV9 to TRBJ1-1; perhaps TRBD1 as D (5 bases). CDR1 SGDLS and CDR2 YYNGEE come from the germline V gene. There are 15 residues in the CDR3. The V and J ends lost 0 bases and 4 bases respectively, with 13 bases between them. The CDR3 loop reads CASSVDHSDTTEAFF. As DNA, the CDR3 is TGTGCCAGCAGCGTAGACCATTCGGACACCACTGAAGCTTTCTTT.

With respect to this clone: The sample carries other DNA sequences with the same CDR3. The V gene is TRBV19, the J gene TRBJ2-3; D not certain. CDR3 length equals 11 residues. Germline V CDR1 and CDR2: LNHDA, SQIVND (reference sequence). Between the trimmed V and J ends, which lost 5 bases and 4 bases, there was a span of 4 bases. In DNA, the CDR3 is TGTGCCAGTAGTCTCTCAGATACGCAGTATTTT. Translated: CASSLSDTQYF.

This clone was seen more than once but under ten times. This chain joins TRBV19 and TRBJ1-2; a possible D gene is TRBD1 (5 bases). There are 14 residues in the CDR3. CDR1 is LNHDA, CDR2 SQIVND, per germline (reference sequence). V lost 5 bases and J lost 4, with 14 bases in between. The CDR3: CASSLPLGLYGYTF. The CDR3 DNA reads as TGTGCCAGTAGTCTCCCCTTGGGACTCTATGGCTACACCTTC.

V is TRBV4-1 and J is TRBJ2-5; D perhaps matches TRBD1 (6 bases). Between the trimmed V and J ends, which lost 7 bases and 4 bases, there was a span of 19 bases. The germline gives CDR1 MGHRA, CDR2 YSYEKL. The CDR3 has 15 amino acids. This CDR3 is CASNPGWGLSETQYF. CDR3 DNA sequence: TGCGCCAGCAATCCGGGGTGGGGGCTATCAGAGACCCAGTACTTC.

This chain uses TRBV7-9 with TRBJ2-1; the D gene is possibly TRBD2 (5 bases). Germline values: CDR1 SEHNR, CDR2 FQNEAQ (reference sequence). This CDR3 has 10 residues. Trimming removed 4 bases at V and 10 bases at J, with 5 bases between. The CDR3 sequence: CASSSGEQFF. In DNA, the CDR3 is TGTGCCAGCAGCTCGGGGGAGCAGTTCTTC.